This T cell receptor beta chain stems from a study of OX40 agonist ivuxolimab in advanced cancers. Libraries were prepared by immunoSEQ multiplex PCR; TCRdb keeps only in-frame clonotypes and omits some of them. Altogether roughly 80,000 clones are present, almost 85% being singletons, with the ten largest covering roughly 0.61%. Blood got drawn at baseline, again on cycle 4 day 1, and then on cycle 7 day 1. In its sample, this clone was seen once. This CDR3 is 14 amino acids long. Trimming removed 0 bases from V and 2 bases from J, with 8 bases in between. Germline values: CDR1 SGHTA, CDR2 FQGNSA. This chain links TRBV7-2 with TRBJ2-7; D not resolved. Here the sequenced sample was CD4+ or CD8+ T cells sorted from blood, taken in a trial of the OX40 agonist ivuxolimab. The receptor comes from an adult with an advanced solid tumor such as melanoma, head and neck, liver or kidney cancer. CDR3 amino acids: CASSLAYLTYEQYF. In DNA, the CDR3 is TGTGCCAGCAGCTTAGCTTATTTGACCTACGAGCAGTACTTC.